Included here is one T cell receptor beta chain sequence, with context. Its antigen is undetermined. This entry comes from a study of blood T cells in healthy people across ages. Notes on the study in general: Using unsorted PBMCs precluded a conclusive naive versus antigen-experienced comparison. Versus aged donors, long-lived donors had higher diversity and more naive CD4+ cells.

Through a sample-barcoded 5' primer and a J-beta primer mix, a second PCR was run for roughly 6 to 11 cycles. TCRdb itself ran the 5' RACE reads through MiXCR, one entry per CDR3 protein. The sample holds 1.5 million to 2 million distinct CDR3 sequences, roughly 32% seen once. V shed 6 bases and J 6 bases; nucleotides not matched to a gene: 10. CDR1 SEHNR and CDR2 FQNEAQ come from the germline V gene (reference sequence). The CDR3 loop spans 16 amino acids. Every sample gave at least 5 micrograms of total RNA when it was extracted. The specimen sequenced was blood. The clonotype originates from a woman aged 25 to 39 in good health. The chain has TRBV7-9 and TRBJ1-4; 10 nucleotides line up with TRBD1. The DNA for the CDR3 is TGTGCCAGCAGATCCGGGTTCGGGACAGGGGATGAAAAACTGTTTTTT. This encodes CASRSGFGTGDEKLFF.